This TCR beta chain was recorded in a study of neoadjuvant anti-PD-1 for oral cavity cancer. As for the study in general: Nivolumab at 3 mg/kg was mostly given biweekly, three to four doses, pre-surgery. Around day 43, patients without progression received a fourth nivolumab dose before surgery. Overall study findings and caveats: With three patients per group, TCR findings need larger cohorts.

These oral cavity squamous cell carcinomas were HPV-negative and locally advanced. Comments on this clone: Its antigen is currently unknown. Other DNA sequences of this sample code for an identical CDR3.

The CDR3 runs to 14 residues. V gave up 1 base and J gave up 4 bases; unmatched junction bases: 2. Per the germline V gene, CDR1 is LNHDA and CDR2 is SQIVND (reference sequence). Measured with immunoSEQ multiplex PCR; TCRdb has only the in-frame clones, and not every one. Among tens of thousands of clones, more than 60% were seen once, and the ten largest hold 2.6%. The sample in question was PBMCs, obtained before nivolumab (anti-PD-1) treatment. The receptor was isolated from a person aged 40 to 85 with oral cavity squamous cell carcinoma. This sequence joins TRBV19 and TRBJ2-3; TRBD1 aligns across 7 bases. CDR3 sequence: CASSIGQGSDTQYF. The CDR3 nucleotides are TGTGCCAGTAGTATAGGACAGGGATCAGATACGCAGTATTTT.